This T cell receptor beta chain was sequenced during a study of T cell responses to AZD1222 COVID-19 vaccine. Study-level points and caveats: CD4 TCRs covered the whole spike, strongest at regions 160-218 and 743-854. Clonal diversity may have been underestimated, and the donors were mostly white British, with more females than males.

The assay was immunoSEQ multiplex PCR, and TCRdb's table has in-frame clones only and misses some. This table holds roughly 100,000 clones, roughly 91% found once. On this clone: Its specificity is unknown.

Germline loops: CDR1 SGHAT, CDR2 FQNNGV. The CDR3 runs 16 residues. Between the trimmed V and J ends, which lost 5 bases and 0 bases, there was a span of 11 bases. Here the sequenced sample was peripheral blood, taken on day 0 of AZD1222 vaccination. The sequence derives from an adult in good health. The V gene is TRBV11-2, the J gene TRBJ1-6, with a weak D call TRBD1 (6 bases). CDR3 in amino acids: CASSEGGSSYNSPLHF. CDR3 in DNA: TGTGCCAGCAGCGAGGGGGGTAGCTCCTATAATTCACCCCTCCACTTT. Based on the CDR3 plus reference TRBV11-2 and TRBJ1-6, the full variable domain is EAGVAQSPRYKIIEKRQSVAFWCNPISGHATLYWYQQILGQGPKLLIQFQNNGVVDDSQLPKDRFSAERLKGVDSTLKIQPAKLEDSAVYLCASSEGGSSYNSPLHFGNGTRLTVT.